The 5 T cell receptor beta chains listed next were all sequenced from one sample in a study of OX40 agonist ivuxolimab in advanced cancers. Libraries were prepared by immunoSEQ multiplex PCR; TCRdb keeps only in-frame clonotypes and omits some of them. Here the sample spans about 60,000 clones, about 89% being singletons. This material consisted of CD4+ or CD8+ T cells sorted from blood, taken in a trial of the OX40 agonist ivuxolimab. These receptors were taken from an adult with an advanced solid tumor such as melanoma, head and neck, liver or kidney cancer.

The rearrangement joins TRBV5-1 to TRBJ2-7; maybe TRBD2 (6 bases). With 4 bases removed from V and 7 bases from J, the gap between germline ends came to 15 bases. The CDR3 has 13 amino acids. Germline CDR1 and CDR2: SGHRS and YFSETQ. CDR3: CASSPTSLWEQYF. DNA for the CDR3: TGCGCCAGCAGCCCGACTAGTCTCTGGGAGCAGTACTTC.

CDR3 DNA sequence: TGCAGCGTACACGCCGGCGGGGGACAGGGTATGTGGGGGAGCACAGATACGCAGTATTTT. Protein product: CSVHAGGGQGMWGSTDTQYF. V gene TRBV29-1 combines with J gene TRBJ2-3; 9 bases line up with TRBD1. The V and J ends lost 6 bases and 0 bases, in that order; junction bases with no gene match: 22. The CDR3 has 20 amino acids. CDR1 is SQVTM and CDR2 is ANQGSEA in the germline V gene.

This chain joins TRBV5-1 and TRBJ2-3; either TRBD1 or TRBD2 may fit D (5 bases each). Germline V CDR1 and CDR2: SGHRS, YFSETQ. V lost 4 bases, J lost 4 bases, and 16 bases lay in between. CDR3 length: 15 residues. The CDR3 DNA reads TGCGCCAGCAGCCTGGGGGTAGCGACGTCAGATACGCAGTATTTT. Amino acids: CASSLGVATSDTQYF. The entire variable domain, with the rest obtained from reference TRBV5-1 and TRBJ2-3, is as follows: KAGVTQTPRYLIKTRGQQVTLSCSPISGHRSVSWYQQTPGQGLQFLFEYFSETQRNKGNFPGRFSGRQFSNSRSEMNVSTLELGDSALYLCASSLGVATSDTQYFGPGTRLTVL.

The chain couples TRBV4-3 to TRBJ2-7; D might be TRBD2 (6 bases). There are 14 residues in the CDR3. Germline V CDR1 and CDR2: LGHNA, YSLEER. Trimming removed 5 bases from V and 0 bases from J, with 11 bases in between. The DNA for the CDR3 is TGCGCCAGCAGCTGGAGGGTAAGCTCCTACGAGCAGTACTTC. It yields the protein CASSWRVSSYEQYF.

V is TRBV5-1 and J is TRBJ2-7, with TRBD1 matching over 10 bases. The CDR3 length is 15 residues. The V and J ends lost 3 bases and 6 bases, in that order; junction bases with no gene match: 9. CDR1 SGHRS and CDR2 YFSETQ come from the germline V gene. CDR3 region: CASSYLGTGVVEQYF. The CDR3 DNA reads TGCGCCAGCAGCTACCTAGGGACAGGGGTGGTCGAGCAGTACTTC.